These 19 T cell receptor beta chains were sequenced from one sample in a study of cytomegalovirus exposure and HLA in healthy donors. The PCR contained 60 Vbeta and 13 Jbeta primers. Measured with immunoSEQ multiplex PCR; TCRdb has only the in-frame clones, and not every one. The repertoire includes about 130,000 clones, roughly 79% of them detected once, and roughly 1.8% sits in the top ten. The sample comprised PBMCs. These receptors all stem from a woman aged 45-59 years in good health and CMV-seronegative.

The chain uses TRBV18 and TRBJ2-1, with TRBD1 as a possible D gene (5 bases). Germline assignment: CDR1 KGHSH and CDR2 LQKENI. The V and J ends lost 0 bases and 1 base respectively, with 10 bases between them. This CDR3 comprises 16 residues. The CDR3 nucleotides are TGTGCCAGCTCACCACCCCAGGGTTTGTCCTACAATGAGCAGTTCTTC. As protein: CASSPPQGLSYNEQFF.

The chain combines TRBV19 with TRBJ2-7, with TRBD1 matching over 8 bases. The CDR3 has 15 amino acids. Germline V gene sequence: CDR1 LNHDA, CDR2 SQIVND (reference sequence). V was pared by 5 bases and J by 3 bases, with 9 bases of the junction left unmatched. The CDR3 region is CASSLSRDRLYEQYF. The DNA for the CDR3 is TGTGCCAGTAGTCTATCGAGGGACAGGCTCTACGAGCAGTACTTC.

V usage is TRBV9 and J usage is TRBJ2-5; 8 nucleotides line up with TRBD2. This CDR3 comprises 15 residues. V dropped 2 bases and J dropped 1; count of bases not matched to a gene: 4. Germline values: CDR1 SGDLS, CDR2 YYNGEE. CDR3 sequence (DNA): TGTGCCAGCAGCGTCCTCACTAGCGGCCAAGAGACCCAGTACTTC. Amino acid sequence: CASSVLTSGQETQYF.

The V call is TRBV27, the J call TRBJ2-1; 7 positions agree with TRBD1. Germline values: CDR1 MNHEY, CDR2 SMNVEV (reference sequence). This CDR3 has 13 residues. Trimming took 6 bases from V and 1 from J; bases not matched to a gene: 0. The DNA of the CDR3 is TGTGCCAGCAGCAGGGGGTCCTACAATGAGCAGTTCTTC. Translated: CASSRGSYNEQFF.

V usage is TRBV30 and J usage is TRBJ2-1, with 8 bases matching TRBD2. After removal of 1 base from V and 7 bases from J, the junction contained 6 bases not matched to a gene. Germline V lookup: CDR1 GTSNPN, CDR2 SVGIG (reference sequence). The CDR3 runs to 14 residues. The CDR3 sequence: CAWSALAGWNEQFF. CDR3 DNA: TGTGCCTGGAGTGCCCTAGCGGGTTGGAATGAGCAGTTCTTC.

This clone was detected only once. The chain links TRBV5-8 to TRBJ1-1, with D possibly matching TRBD1 (6 bases). V gave up 1 base and J gave up 0 bases, with 10 bases separating them. Germline V gene sequence: CDR1 SGHTS, CDR2 YDEGEE. This CDR3 region has 15 residues. The CDR3 loop is CASSLRTGLNTEAFF. In nucleotides, the CDR3 is TGTGCCAGCAGCTTGCGAACAGGGCTGAACACTGAAGCTTTCTTT.

CDR3 sequence (DNA): TGTGCCAGCAGCGTGCCTATGACTAGCAAAGCCGGGGAGCTGTTTTTT. Protein sequence: CASSVPMTSKAGELFF. The chain couples TRBV9 to TRBJ2-2; the match to TRBD2 covers 7 bases. Germline V gives CDR1 SGDLS, CDR2 YYNGEE. The CDR3 totals 16 residues. With 2 bases clipped from V and 6 bases from J, the junction kept 10 bases outside the gene matches.

This sequence joins TRBV10-3 and TRBJ2-4; D is possibly TRBD1 (6 bases). With 3 bases removed from V and 5 bases from J, the gap between germline ends came to 11 bases. Germline values: CDR1 ENHRY, CDR2 SYGVKD. CDR3 length: 14 residues. CDR3: CAISDSGDENIQYF. The CDR3 DNA follows: TGTGCCATCAGTGACTCAGGGGACGAAAACATTCAGTACTTC.

The J gene is TRBJ2-2, the V gene TRBV5-6; possibly TRBD1 for D (6 bases). CDR3 length: 15 residues. Trimming removed 0 bases from V and 5 bases from J, with 11 bases in between. CDR1 and CDR2 (germline): SGHDT, YYEEEE. The CDR3: CASSLEGVGTGELFF. As DNA, the CDR3 is TGTGCCAGCAGCTTGGAGGGGGTGGGGACCGGGGAGCTGTTTTTT.

This rearrangement joins TRBV6-5 to TRBJ2-1; the D gene is possibly TRBD2 (6 bases). V was cut by 4 bases and J by 4 bases, with 14 bases left in between. Germline V gene lookup returns CDR1 MNHEY and CDR2 SVGAGI. This CDR3 has 15 amino acids. CDR3 nucleotide sequence: TGTGCCAGCAGTTCGCGAACTAGCAGTTACAATGAGCAGTTCTTC. Its translation: CASSSRTSSYNEQFF.

The V call is TRBV4-1, the J call TRBJ2-7; TRBD1 is a possible D gene (6 bases). Trimming pared 4 bases from V and 0 bases from J, leaving 13 bases between. This CDR3 has 15 amino acids. Germline V gene data show CDR1 as MGHRA and CDR2 as YSYEKL. CDR3 protein: CASSLNRDTSYEQYF. Here the CDR3 DNA reads TGCGCCAGCAGCCTCAACCGGGACACCTCCTACGAGCAGTACTTC.

The rearrangement joins TRBV7-2 to TRBJ1-4; no clear D. The germline gives CDR1 SGHTA, CDR2 FQGNSA. V lost 2 bases and J lost 7, with 14 bases in between. The CDR3 spans 15 residues. The CDR3 nucleotides are TGTGCCAGCAGCTTATTCGACGGGGAGACTGAAAAACTGTTTTTT. Amino acid sequence: CASSLFDGETEKLFF.

J is TRBJ2-7 and V is TRBV10-3, with D possibly matching TRBD2 (6 bases). The CDR3 contains 13 residues. Trimming stripped 6 bases from V and 3 bases from J, with 12 bases between. Germline CDR1 and CDR2: ENHRY and SYGVKD. The CDR3 loop reads CAIRGPGVYEQYV. For the CDR3, the DNA is TGTGCCATCAGGGGACCGGGAGTCTACGAGCAGTACGTC.

The chain recombines TRBV14 with TRBJ1-1; D is uncertain. The CDR3 covers 15 residues. Germline assignment: CDR1 SGHDN and CDR2 FVKESK. With 1 base removed from V and 1 base from J, the gap between germline ends came to 10 bases. This CDR3 is CASSQVRRGNTEAFF. The CDR3 coding sequence is TGTGCCAGCAGCCAAGTCCGTCGGGGGAACACTGAAGCTTTCTTT.

V gene TRBV15 combines with J gene TRBJ2-1, with TRBD1 identical over 8 bases. Germline values: CDR1 LNHNV, CDR2 YYDKDF (reference sequence). V trimming: 0 bases; J trimming: 9 bases; junction bases outside the gene matches: 4. This CDR3 has 14 residues. The DNA for the CDR3 is TGTGCCACCAGCAGAGAGGGACAGGCACGTGAGCAGTTCTTC. It encodes CATSREGQAREQFF.

This sequence joins TRBV29-1 and TRBJ1-2; 8 nucleotides align to TRBD1. Per the germline V gene, CDR1 is SQVTM and CDR2 is ANQGSEA. The CDR3 runs 12 residues. Trimming cost V 4 bases and J 6 bases; bases outside gene matches: 4. CDR3 coding DNA: TGCAGCGTTGGTGGACAGGGACATGGCTACACCTTC. Translation: CSVGGQGHGYTF.

This clone was found a few times. The chain has TRBV27 and TRBJ2-1; 12 nucleotides agree with TRBD2. Trimming cost V 7 bases and J 7 bases; bases outside gene matches: 8. CDR1 is MNHEY, CDR2 SMNVEV, per germline (reference sequence). This CDR3 comprises 15 residues. CDR3 sequence reads: CASKSSSGRGNEQFF. CDR3 DNA: TGTGCCAGCAAATCCTCTAGCGGGAGGGGGAATGAGCAGTTCTTC.

The V call is TRBV5-4, the J call TRBJ2-3; D is unresolved. The CDR3 is 16 amino acids. The V and J ends lost 1 base and 0 bases respectively, with 12 bases between them. Germline V gene lookup returns CDR1 SGHNT and CDR2 YYREEE (reference sequence). The CDR3 is CASSLTTSTSTDTQYF. Here the CDR3 DNA reads TGTGCCAGCAGCTTGACTACTTCGACTAGCACAGATACGCAGTATTTT. The complete variable domain, with remaining parts taken from reference TRBV5-4 and TRBJ2-3, reads ETGVTQSPTHLIKTRGQQVTLRCSSQSGHNTVSWYQQALGQGPQFIFQYYREEENGRGNFPPRFSGLQFPNYSSELNVNALELDDSALYLCASSLTTSTSTDTQYFGPGTRLTVL.

The V gene is TRBV27, the J gene TRBJ1-1, with D possibly being TRBD1 (5 bases). The germline V gene encodes CDR1 MNHEY and CDR2 SMNVEV (reference sequence). This CDR3 has 15 residues. Trimming pared 10 bases from V and 3 bases from J, leaving 21 bases between. The CDR3 spells CATRIGGFGYTEAFF. CDR3 sequence (DNA): TGTGCCACCCGAATTGGGGGGTTTGGGTACACTGAAGCTTTCTTT.